The rows below give T cell receptor beta chains drawn from one sample of a study of cytomegalovirus exposure and HLA in healthy donors. Clones were sequenced by immunoSEQ multiplex PCR, and TCRdb holds only the in-frame ones, with some missing. The sample shows approximately 160,000 clones, roughly 84% of them seen only once. Sample: PBMCs. These receptors were taken from a boy aged 2-9 years in good health and CMV-seronegative. Each CDR3 is given with its conserved first and last residue. The order of the fields is clone size, V gene, J gene, D gene, CDR3 DNA, CDR3 protein. The D gene is left open where the match is weak. Where a row states a size, it is once, few, many or the class of an expanded clone; other rows omit it.

-	TRBV29-1	TRBJ1-2	-	TGCAGCGTTGAAACGACAGGAAGGATCTATGGCTACACCTTC	CSVETTGRIYGYTF
-	TRBV9	TRBJ2-7	TRBD2	TGTGCCAGCAGCGTAAGCGCTAGCGGCTACGAGCAGTACTTC	CASSVSASGYEQYF
few	TRBV5-1	TRBJ2-1	-	TGCGCCAGCAGCCTACCCAGGGCGGAGTCCTACAATGAGCAGTTCTTC	CASSLPRAESYNEQFF
-	TRBV27	TRBJ2-1	-	TGTGCCAGCAGTTTATCACAACCGATCGTGAGGGAGCAGTTCTTC	CASSLSQPIVREQFF
once	TRBV7-8	TRBJ1-3	TRBD1	TGTGCCAGCAGCTTTCTAGACGGGACAGATGGAAACACCATATATTTT	CASSFLDGTDGNTIYF
-	TRBV5-1	TRBJ2-1	TRBD2	TGCGCCAGCAGAAGGACTAGTGGGAGCACCTACAATGAGCAGTTCTTC	CASRRTSGSTYNEQFF
-	TRBV27	TRBJ1-4	-	TGTGCCAGCAGTACGTACGGTGCAAATGGTGAAAAACTGTTTTTT	CASSTYGANGEKLFF
-	TRBV27	TRBJ2-6	TRBD1	TGTGCCAGCGCCCCAGGACAGGTTCTGGCCAACGTCCTGACTTTC	CASAPGQVLANVLTF
few	TRBV6-5	TRBJ1-4	TRBD1	TGTGCCAGCAGCCGAGGACAGGGAGAAAAACTGTTTTTT	CASSRGQGEKLFF
-	TRBV4-1	TRBJ1-1	-	TGCGCCAGCAGCCAAGGTCTCCTACAGTCGAACACTGAAGCTTTCTTT	CASSQGLLQSNTEAFF
-	TRBV6-1	TRBJ2-5	-	TGTGCCAGCAGTGAAGTGGGACTGATTCAAGAGACCCAGTACTTC	CASSEVGLIQETQYF
-	TRBV4-2	TRBJ2-5	TRBD2	TGTGCCAGCAGCCAAGTATCATTTGCTAGCGGGAGAGAGACCCAGTACTTC	CASSQVSFASGRETQYF
-	TRBV28	TRBJ1-5	-	TGTGCCAGCAGTTTTGGCAGCAATCAGCCCCAGCATTTT	CASSFGSNQPQHF
once	TRBV5-1	TRBJ1-2	TRBD1	TGCGCCAGCAGCTCTCCAGGGGGCGGTGGCTACACCTTC	CASSSPGGGGYTF
-	TRBV29-1	TRBJ2-3	-	TGCAGCGTTGGACGTCTAGGTTGG	CSVGRLGW
-	TRBV5-1	TRBJ2-5	TRBD2	TGCGCCAGCAGCTGGACTAGCGGACAAGAGACCCAGTACTTC	CASSWTSGQETQYF
-	TRBV28	TRBJ1-1	-	TGTGCCAACTCCCCCGGGGCGGGGAGTGAAGCTTTCTTT	CANSPGAGSEAFF
-	TRBV6-1	TRBJ2-7	-	TGTGCCAGCAGTGAAGGCAGGGAATACGAGCAGTACTTC	CASSEGREYEQYF
-	TRBV28	TRBJ1-1	-	TGTGCCAGCAGTTTGAGGCCGTTACGGAACACTGAAGCTTTCTTT	CASSLRPLRNTEAFF
once	TRBV7-9	TRBJ1-5	-	TGTGCCAGCAGCCTCCCTGGACAAACAGCCCAGCATTTT	CASSLPGQTAQHF
-	TRBV27	TRBJ2-7	TRBD2	TGTGCCAGCAGTTTCTTTGGGACTAGCGATAGGGAGCAGTACTTC	CASSFFGTSDREQYF
few	TRBV6-6	TRBJ2-1	TRBD2	TGTGCCAGCAGCACCCCCTGGACTAGCGACAATGAGCAGTTCTTC	CASSTPWTSDNEQFF
-	TRBV5-1	TRBJ2-1	TRBD2	TGCGCCAGCAGCGAGCGGGGGGGATCCTACAATGAGCAGTTCTTC	CASSERGGSYNEQFF
-	TRBV9	TRBJ2-1	TRBD1	TGTGCCAGCAGCACTCGGGACAGCTCCTACAATGAGCAGTTCTTC	CASSTRDSSYNEQFF
once	TRBV20-1	TRBJ2-5	-	TGCAGTAATCTGTACCAAGAGACCCAGTACTTC	CSNLYQETQYF
-	TRBV5-1	TRBJ1-1	-	TGCGCCAGCAGCTTCCTTAGTTTGAACACTGAAGCTTTCTTT	CASSFLSLNTEAFF
-	TRBV5-1	TRBJ2-7	TRBD1	TGCGCCAGCAGCTCTCGACAGGGGTCCTCCTACGAGCAGTACTTC	CASSSRQGSSYEQYF
-	TRBV9	TRBJ2-1	TRBD2	TGTGCCAGCAGCGTAGGGAGGTGGCGGGAGGTCCCCAAGGGTGAGCAGTTCTTC	CASSVGRWREVPKGEQFF
once	TRBV2	TRBJ1-2	TRBD1	TGTGCCAGCAGTCGCCATACAGGGGATGACTATGGCTACACCTTC	CASSRHTGDDYGYTF
-	TRBV27	TRBJ1-1	TRBD1	TGTGCCAGCAGTTTAGCGGACAGGGGGAACACTGAAGCTTTCTTT	CASSLADRGNTEAFF
few	TRBV6-1	TRBJ2-1	TRBD2	TGTGCCAGCAGTGAAGCAGCGGGAGGGCCGAGTGAGCAGTTCTTC	CASSEAAGGPSEQFF
-	TRBV19	TRBJ2-7	TRBD1	TGTGCCAGTAGTATCCGGGACAGGGCTACCTACGAGCAGTACTTC	CASSIRDRATYEQYF
-	TRBV10-1	TRBJ1-1	TRBD1	TGCGCCAGCAGGCCAAACAGGGGGGGAAACACTGAAGCTTTCTTT	CASRPNRGGNTEAFF
few	TRBV7-2	TRBJ1-1	-	TGTGCCAGCAGGTCGACTGGGAACACTGAAGCTTTCTTT	CASRSTGNTEAFF
-	TRBV5-1	TRBJ1-2	TRBD1	TGCGCCAGCAGCCCGGACAGGGCGAATGGCTACACCTTC	CASSPDRANGYTF
-	TRBV5-6	TRBJ1-1	-	TGTGCCAGCAGCTTCCGCCCGGGGGGGAACACTGAAGCTTTCTTT	CASSFRPGGNTEAFF
-	TRBV27	TRBJ2-1	-	TGTGCCAGCAGTGCGGACTTGAGGAGCTCCTACAATGAGCAGTTCTTC	CASSADLRSSYNEQFF
-	TRBV27	TRBJ2-7	TRBD2	TGTGCCAGCAGTTTTAGGACTAGCTACGAGCAGTACTTC	CASSFRTSYEQYF
-	TRBV28	TRBJ1-2	TRBD1	TGTGCCAGCAGTTTACCAGGACAGGGCTACGGCTACACCTTC	CASSLPGQGYGYTF
-	TRBV28	TRBJ2-7	-	TGTGCCAGCAGTTTTTGGTCACGGACTGGACCCTACGAGCAGTACTTC	CASSFWSRTGPYEQYF